This T cell receptor beta chain originates from a study of Ad26.COV2.S vaccination and SARS-CoV-2 variants. Whole-study results and caveats: Vaccine recipients surpassed placebo recipients in spike-specific TCR breadth. Reported findings describe substantial breadth in spike-specific CD8+ and CD4+ T cell responses following vaccination.

The CDR3 runs to 17 residues. A note on this clone: The antigen is unknown.

The repertoire was sequenced with immunoSEQ multiplex PCR; TCRdb's copy has only in-frame clones and lacks some. The data show about 400,000 clones, 83% seen once. Treatment indicated: some 20 received Ad26.COV2.S at low or high dose, single or two shots; about 5 received placebo; per-sample allocation not given. Material that was analyzed had been drawn on day 63 after the first vaccine or placebo injection. The chain uses TRBV21-1 and TRBJ1-5. TRBV21-1 is a pseudogene segment. The material was peripheral blood, obtained in a trial of Ad26.COV2.S vaccine versus placebo. This sequence originates from a person aged 18-65 years who received the Ad26.COV2.S COVID-19 vaccine or a placebo. The CDR3 DNA follows: TGTGCCAGCAGCTCCCGTTTTGGGGGTAGCGGGGATCAGCCCCAGCATTTT. Translated, it gives CASSSRFGGSGDQPQHF.